This TCR beta chain was recorded in a study of cytomegalovirus exposure and HLA in healthy donors. Trimming pared 4 bases from V and 2 bases from J, leaving 15 bases between. The germline V gene encodes CDR1 MGHRA and CDR2 YSYEKL. This CDR3 is built from 16 residues. The study ran its PCR with 60 Vbeta and 13 Jbeta primers. Clones were sequenced by immunoSEQ multiplex PCR, and TCRdb holds only the in-frame ones, with some missing. The profile shows 150,000 to 200,000 clones, around two thirds of them singletons. The source of this sequence is a man aged 25-45 years in good health and CMV-seropositive. The chain recombines TRBV4-1 with TRBJ1-3, with a weak D call TRBD1 (5 bases). The sequencing sample was made of PBMCs. As DNA, the CDR3 is TGCGCCAGCAGCCCAGGGCCTATCTTTACTGGAAACACCATATATTTT. Protein product: CASSPGPIFTGNTIYF.